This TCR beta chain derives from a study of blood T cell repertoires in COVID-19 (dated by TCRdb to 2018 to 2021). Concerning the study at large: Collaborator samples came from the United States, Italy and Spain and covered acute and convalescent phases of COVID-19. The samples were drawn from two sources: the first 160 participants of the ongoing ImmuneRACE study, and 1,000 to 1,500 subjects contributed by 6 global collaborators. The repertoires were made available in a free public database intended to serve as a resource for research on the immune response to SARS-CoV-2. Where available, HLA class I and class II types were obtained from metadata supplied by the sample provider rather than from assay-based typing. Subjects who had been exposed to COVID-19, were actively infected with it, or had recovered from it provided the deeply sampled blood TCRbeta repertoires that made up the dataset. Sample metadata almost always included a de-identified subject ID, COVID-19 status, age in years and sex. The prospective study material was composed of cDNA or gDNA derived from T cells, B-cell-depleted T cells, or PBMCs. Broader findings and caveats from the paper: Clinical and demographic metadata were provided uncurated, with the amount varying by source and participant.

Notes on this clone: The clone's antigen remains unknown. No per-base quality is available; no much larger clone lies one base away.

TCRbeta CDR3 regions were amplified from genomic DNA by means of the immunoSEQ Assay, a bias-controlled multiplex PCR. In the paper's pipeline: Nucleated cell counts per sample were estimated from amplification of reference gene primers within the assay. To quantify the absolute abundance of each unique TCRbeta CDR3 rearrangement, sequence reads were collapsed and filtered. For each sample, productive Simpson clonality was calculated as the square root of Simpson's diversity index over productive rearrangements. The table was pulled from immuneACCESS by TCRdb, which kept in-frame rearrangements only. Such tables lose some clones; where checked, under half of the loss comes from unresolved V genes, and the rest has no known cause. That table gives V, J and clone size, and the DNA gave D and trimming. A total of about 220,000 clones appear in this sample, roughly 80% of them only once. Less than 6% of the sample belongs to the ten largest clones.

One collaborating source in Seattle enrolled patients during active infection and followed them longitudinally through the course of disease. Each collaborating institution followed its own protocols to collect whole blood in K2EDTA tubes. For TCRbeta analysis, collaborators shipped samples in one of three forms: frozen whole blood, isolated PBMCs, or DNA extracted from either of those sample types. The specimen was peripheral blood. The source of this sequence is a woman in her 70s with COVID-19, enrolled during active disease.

The sequenced DNA: TGTGCCAGCAGGGCCACAGGGGTCCTAAATTCACCCCTCCACTTT. This translates into CASRATGVLNSPLHF. In this chain, TRBV5-6 is recombined with TRBJ1-6, and 7 junction bases match TRBD1. V loses 5 bases at its end and J loses 7 bases; junction bases beyond the gene matches: 9. The CDR3 numbers 15 residues from cysteine through phenylalanine. Only the CDR3 region is kept as DNA, spanning 45 bases read in frame from base 1. CDR1 and CDR2 are drawn from the germline V gene: SGHDT, YYEEEE. Outside the CDR3, residues come from the reference TRBV5-6 and TRBJ1-6 proteins, so the full variable domain is: DAGVTQSPTHLIKTRGQQVTLRCSPKSGHDTVSWYQQALGQGPQFIFQYYEEEERQRGNFPDRFSGHQFPNYSSELNVNALLLGDSALYLCASRATGVLNSPLHFGNGTRLTVT.